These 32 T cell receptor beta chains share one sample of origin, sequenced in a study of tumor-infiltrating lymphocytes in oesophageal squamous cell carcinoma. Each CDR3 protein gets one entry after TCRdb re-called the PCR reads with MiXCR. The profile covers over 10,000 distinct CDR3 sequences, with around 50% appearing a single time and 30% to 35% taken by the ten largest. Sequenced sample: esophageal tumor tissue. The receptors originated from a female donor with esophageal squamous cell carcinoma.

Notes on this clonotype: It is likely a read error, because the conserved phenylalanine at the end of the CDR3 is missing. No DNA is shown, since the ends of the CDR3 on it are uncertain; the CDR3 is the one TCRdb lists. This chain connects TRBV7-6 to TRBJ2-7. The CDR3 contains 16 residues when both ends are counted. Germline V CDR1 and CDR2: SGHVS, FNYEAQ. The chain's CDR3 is CASSLDLELDEQYFGS.

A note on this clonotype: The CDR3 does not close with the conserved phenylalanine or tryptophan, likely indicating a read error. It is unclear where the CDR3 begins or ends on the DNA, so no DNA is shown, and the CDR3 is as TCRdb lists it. CDR3 loop: CASSLGNEQFFGT. The chain recombines TRBV6-2 or TRBV6-3 with TRBJ2-3. With termini counted, the CDR3 has 13 amino acids. Germline loops: CDR1 MNHEY, CDR2 SVGEGT.

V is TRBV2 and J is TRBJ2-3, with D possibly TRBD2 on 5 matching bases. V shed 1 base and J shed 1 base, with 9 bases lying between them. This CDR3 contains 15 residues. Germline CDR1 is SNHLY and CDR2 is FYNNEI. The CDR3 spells CASSEEGGRTDTQYF. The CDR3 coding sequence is TGTGCCAGCAGTGAAGAAGGCGGGCGCACAGATACGCAGTATTTT.

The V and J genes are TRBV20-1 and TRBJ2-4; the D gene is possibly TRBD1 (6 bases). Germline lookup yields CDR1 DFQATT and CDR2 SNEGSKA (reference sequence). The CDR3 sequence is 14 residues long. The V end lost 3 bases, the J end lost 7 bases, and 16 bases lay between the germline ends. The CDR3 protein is CSARLTGTSNIQYF. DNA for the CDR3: TGCAGTGCTAGGCTGACCGGGACATCGAACATTCAGTACTTC.

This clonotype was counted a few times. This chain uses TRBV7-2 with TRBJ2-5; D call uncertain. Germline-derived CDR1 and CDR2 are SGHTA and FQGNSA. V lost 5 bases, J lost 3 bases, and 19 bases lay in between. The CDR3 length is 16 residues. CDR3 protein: CASSPRLAGIEETQYF. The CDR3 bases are TGTGCCAGCAGCCCCCGATTAGCTGGCATTGAAGAGACCCAGTACTTC.

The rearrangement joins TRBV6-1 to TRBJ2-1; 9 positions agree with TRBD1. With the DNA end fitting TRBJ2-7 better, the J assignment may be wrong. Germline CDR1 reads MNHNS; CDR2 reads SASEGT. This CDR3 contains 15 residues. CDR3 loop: CASSKQGARRVEQYF. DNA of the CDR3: TGTGCCAGCAGTAAACAGGGGGCGCGGCGAGTCGAGCAGTACTTC.

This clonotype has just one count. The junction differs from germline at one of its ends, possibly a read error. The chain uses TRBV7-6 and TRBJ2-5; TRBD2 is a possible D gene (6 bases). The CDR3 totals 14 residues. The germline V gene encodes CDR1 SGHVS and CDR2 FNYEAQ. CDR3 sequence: CASSLQGGGGTQYF. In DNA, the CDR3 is TGTGCTAGCAGCTTGCAGGGAGGCGGAGGGACCCAGTACTTC.

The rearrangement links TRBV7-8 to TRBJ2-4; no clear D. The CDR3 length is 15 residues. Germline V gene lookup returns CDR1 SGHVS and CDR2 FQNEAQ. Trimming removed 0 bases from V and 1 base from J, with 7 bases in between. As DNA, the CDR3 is TGTGCCAGCAGCTTAGCTCTACAGGCCAAAAACATTCAGTACTTC. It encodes CASSLALQAKNIQYF.

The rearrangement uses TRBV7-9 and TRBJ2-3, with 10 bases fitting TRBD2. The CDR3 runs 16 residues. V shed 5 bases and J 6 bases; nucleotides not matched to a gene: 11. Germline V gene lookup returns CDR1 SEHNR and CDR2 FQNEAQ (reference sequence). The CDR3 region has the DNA TGTGCCAGCAGCGATAGCGGGAGGCCACCTAGGGATACGCAGTATTTT. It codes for CASSDSGRPPRDTQYF.

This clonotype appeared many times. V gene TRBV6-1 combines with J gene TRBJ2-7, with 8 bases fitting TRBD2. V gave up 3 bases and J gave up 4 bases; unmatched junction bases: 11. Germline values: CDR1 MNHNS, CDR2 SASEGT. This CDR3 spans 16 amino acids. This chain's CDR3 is CASSDASGGRPYEQYF. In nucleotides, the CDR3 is TGTGCCAGCAGTGATGCCAGCGGGGGCCGTCCATACGAGCAGTACTTC.

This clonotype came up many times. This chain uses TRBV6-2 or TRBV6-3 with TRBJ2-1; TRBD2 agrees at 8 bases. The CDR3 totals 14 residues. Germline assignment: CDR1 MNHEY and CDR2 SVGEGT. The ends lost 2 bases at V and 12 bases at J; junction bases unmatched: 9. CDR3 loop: CASSYLPRGGPQFF. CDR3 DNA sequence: TGTGCCAGCAGTTACCTGCCCCGCGGGGGGCCGCAGTTCTTC.

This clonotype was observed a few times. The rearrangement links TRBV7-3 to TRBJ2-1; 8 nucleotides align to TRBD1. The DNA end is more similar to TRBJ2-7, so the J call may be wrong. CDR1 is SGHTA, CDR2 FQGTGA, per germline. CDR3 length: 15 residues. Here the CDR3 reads CASSLTAGGGYEQYF. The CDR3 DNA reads TGTGCCAGCAGCTTAACGGCAGGGGGCGGTTACGAGCAGTACTTC.

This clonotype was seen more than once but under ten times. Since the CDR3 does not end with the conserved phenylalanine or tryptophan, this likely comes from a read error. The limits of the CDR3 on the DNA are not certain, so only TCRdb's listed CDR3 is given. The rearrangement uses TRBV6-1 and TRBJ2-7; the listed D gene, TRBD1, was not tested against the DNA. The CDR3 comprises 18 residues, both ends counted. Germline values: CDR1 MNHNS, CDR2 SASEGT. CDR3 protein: CASSNPSGGRNYGYTFGS.

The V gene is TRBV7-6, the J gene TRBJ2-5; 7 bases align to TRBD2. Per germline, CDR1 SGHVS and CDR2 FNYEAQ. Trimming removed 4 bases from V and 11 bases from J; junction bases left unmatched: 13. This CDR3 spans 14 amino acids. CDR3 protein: CASSSAGNYNEQYF. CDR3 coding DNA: TGTGCCAGCAGCTCAGCGGGAAACTACAATGAGCAGTACTTC. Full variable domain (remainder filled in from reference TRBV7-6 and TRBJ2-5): GAGVSQSPRYKVTKRGQDVALRCDPISGHVSLYWYRQALGQGPEFLTYFNYEAQQDKSGLPNDRFSAERPEGSISTLTIQRTEQRDSAMYRCASSSAGNYNEQYFGPGTRLLVL.

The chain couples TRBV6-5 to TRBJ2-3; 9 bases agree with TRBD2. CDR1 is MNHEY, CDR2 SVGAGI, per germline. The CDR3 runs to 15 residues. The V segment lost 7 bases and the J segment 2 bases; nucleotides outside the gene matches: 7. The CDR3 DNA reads TGTGCCAGCATCACGCGGGGGGGGTACACAGATACGCAGTATTTT. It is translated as CASITRGGYTDTQYF.

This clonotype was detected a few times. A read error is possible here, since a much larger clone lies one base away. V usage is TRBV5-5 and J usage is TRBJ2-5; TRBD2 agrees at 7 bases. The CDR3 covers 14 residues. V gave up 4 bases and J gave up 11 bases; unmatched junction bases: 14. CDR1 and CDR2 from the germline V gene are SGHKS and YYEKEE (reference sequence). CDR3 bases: TGTGCCAGCAGCCCAGGGAGGGTCGGGGGTGAGCAGTACTTC. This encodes CASSPGRVGGEQYF.

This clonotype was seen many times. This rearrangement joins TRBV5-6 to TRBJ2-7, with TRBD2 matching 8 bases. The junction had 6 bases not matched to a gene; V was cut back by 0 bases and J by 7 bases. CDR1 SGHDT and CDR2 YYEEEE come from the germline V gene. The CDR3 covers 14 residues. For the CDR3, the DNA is TGTGCCAGCAGCTTGGCGGGAGGGCCGGGGGAGCAGTACTTC. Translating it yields CASSLAGGPGEQYF.

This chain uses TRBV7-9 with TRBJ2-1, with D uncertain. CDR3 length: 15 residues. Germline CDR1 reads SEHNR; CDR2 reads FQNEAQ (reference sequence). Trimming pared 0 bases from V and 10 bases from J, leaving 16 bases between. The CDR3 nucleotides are TGTGCCAGCAGCTTAGCTAGCCCCAGAACGGAGGAGCAGTTCTTC. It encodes CASSLASPRTEEQFF.

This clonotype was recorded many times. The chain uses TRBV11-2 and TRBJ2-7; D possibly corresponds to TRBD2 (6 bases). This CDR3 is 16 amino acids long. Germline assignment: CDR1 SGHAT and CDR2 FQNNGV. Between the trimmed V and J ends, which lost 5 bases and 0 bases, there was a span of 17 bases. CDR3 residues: CASSRTSTRGSYEQYF. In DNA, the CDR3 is TGTGCCAGCAGCCGCACTAGCACCCGGGGCTCCTACGAGCAGTACTTC.

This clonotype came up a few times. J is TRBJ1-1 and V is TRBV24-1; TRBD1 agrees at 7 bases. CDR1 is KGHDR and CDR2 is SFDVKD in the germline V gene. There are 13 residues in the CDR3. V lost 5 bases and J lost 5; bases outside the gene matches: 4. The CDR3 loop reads CATSGQGKTEAFF. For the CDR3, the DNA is TGTGCCACCAGTGGACAGGGAAAGACTGAAGCTTTCTTT.

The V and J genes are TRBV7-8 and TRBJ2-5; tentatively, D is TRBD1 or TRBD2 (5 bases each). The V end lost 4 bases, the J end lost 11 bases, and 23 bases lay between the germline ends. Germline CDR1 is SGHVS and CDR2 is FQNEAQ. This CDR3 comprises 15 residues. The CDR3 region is CASSYRGRGAHEQYF. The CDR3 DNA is TGTGCCAGCAGCTATCGGGGCAGAGGGGCACATGAGCAGTACTTC.

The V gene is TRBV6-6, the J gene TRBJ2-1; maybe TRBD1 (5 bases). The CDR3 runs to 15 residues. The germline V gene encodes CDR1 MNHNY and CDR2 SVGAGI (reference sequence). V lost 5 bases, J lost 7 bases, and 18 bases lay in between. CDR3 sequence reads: CASSDMGQAWNEQFF. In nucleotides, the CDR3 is TGTGCCAGCAGTGATATGGGGCAGGCTTGGAATGAGCAGTTCTTC.

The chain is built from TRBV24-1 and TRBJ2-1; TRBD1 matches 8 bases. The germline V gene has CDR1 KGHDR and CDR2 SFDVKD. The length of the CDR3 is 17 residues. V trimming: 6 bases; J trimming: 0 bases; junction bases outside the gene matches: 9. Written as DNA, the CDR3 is TGTGCCACCAGTCCTTCCCCCGGGACAGGCTCCTACAATGAGCAGTTCTTC. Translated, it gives CATSPSPGTGSYNEQFF.

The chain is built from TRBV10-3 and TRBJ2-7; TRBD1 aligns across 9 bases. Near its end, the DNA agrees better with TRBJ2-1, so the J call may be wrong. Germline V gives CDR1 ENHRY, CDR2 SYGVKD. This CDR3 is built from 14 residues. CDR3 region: CAIHRTGEDNEQFF. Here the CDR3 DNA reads TGTGCCATCCACCGGACAGGGGAGGACAATGAGCAGTTCTTC.

The CDR3 loop is CASSPGGARLYEQYF. CDR3 in DNA: TGTGCCAGCAGCCCCGGAGGTGCCAGGCTCTACGAGCAGTACTTC. The rearrangement uses TRBV11-2 and TRBJ2-1; maybe TRBD2 (5 bases). The DNA end lines up better with TRBJ2-7; the J call may be wrong. The CDR3 runs 15 residues. Germline values: CDR1 SGHAT, CDR2 FQNNGV.

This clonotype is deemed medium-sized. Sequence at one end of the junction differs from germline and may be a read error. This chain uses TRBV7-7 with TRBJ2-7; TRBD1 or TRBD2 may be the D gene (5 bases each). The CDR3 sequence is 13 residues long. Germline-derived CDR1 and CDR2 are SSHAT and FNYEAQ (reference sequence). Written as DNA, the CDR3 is TGTGCTAGCAGCTTGGGGGACGGCTACGAGCAGTACTTC. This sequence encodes CASSLGDGYEQYF.

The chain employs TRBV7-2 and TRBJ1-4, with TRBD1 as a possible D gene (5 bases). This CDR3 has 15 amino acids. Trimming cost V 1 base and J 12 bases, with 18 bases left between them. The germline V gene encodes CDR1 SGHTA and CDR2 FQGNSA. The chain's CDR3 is CASSLVGGQTLELFF. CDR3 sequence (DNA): TGTGCCAGCAGCTTAGTTGGAGGACAAACTTTGGAACTGTTTTTT.

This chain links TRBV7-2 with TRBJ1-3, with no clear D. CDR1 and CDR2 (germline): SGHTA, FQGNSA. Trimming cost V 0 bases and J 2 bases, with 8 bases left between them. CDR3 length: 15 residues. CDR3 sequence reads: CASSLAGPPGNTIYF. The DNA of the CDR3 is TGTGCCAGCAGCTTAGCCGGGCCCCCTGGAAACACCATATATTTT.

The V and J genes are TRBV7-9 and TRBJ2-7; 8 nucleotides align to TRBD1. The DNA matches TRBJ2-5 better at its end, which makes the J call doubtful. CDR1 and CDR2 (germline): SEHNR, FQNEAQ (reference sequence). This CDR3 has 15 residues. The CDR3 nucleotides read TGTGCCAGCAGCTACGGACAGGGACCCCAAGAGACCCAGTACTTC. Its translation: CASSYGQGPQETQYF.

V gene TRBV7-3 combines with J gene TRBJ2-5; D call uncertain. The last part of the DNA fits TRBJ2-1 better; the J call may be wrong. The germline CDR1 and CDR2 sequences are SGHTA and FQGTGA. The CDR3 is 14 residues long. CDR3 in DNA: TGTGCCAGCAGCTTAACTGCAGACTACAATGAGCAGTTCTTC. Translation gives CASSLTADYNEQFF.

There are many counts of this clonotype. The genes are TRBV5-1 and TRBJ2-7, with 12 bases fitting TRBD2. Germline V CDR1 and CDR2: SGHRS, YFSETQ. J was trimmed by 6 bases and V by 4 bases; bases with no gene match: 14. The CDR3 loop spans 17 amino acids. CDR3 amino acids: CASSVQGAASGRAEQYF. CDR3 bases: TGCGCCAGCAGCGTACAGGGGGCGGCTAGCGGGAGGGCCGAGCAGTACTTC.

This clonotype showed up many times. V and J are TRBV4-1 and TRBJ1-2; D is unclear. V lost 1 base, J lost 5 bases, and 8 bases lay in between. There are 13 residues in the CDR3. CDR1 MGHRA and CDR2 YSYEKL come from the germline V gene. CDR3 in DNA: TGCGCCAGCAGCCAAGTAAGCCGGTATGGCTACACCTTC. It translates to CASSQVSRYGYTF.